This entry lists 16 T cell receptor beta chains sequenced from one sample in a study of blood T cell repertoires in COVID-19. Generated by immunoSEQ multiplex PCR, the TCRdb table keeps only in-frame clones and is missing some. The sample yields 200,000 to 300,000 clones, 80% to 90% seen once. Sequencing input: peripheral blood. The origin of the receptors is a man aged 45-65 years with acute or convalescent COVID-19.

The rearrangement uses TRBV11-1 and TRBJ1-1; 7 bases are shared with TRBD1. CDR1 is SGHAT, CDR2 FQDESV, per germline (reference sequence). J was trimmed by 5 bases and V by 5 bases; bases with no gene match: 8. CDR3 length: 14 residues. This CDR3 reads CASSQRQGRTEAFF. The CDR3 nucleotides read TGTGCCAGCAGCCAGAGACAGGGACGGACTGAAGCTTTCTTT.

V is TRBV13 and J is TRBJ2-7; 10 bases are a match to TRBD1. Germline V gene data show CDR1 as PRHDT and CDR2 as FYEKMQ (reference sequence). This CDR3 contains 15 residues. Losses at the gene ends were 4 bases for V and 0 bases for J; bases not matched to a gene: 3. CDR3 DNA: TGTGCCAGCAGCTCCAGACAGGGGGCCTCCTACGAGCAGTACTTC. This codes for CASSSRQGASYEQYF. Looking up the rest from reference TRBV13 and TRBJ2-7 gives the full variable domain: AAGVIQSPRHLIKEKRETATLKCYPIPRHDTVYWYQQGPGQDPQFLISFYEKMQSDKGSIPDRFSAQQFSDYHSELNMSSLELGDSALYFCASSSRQGASYEQYFGPGTRLTVT.

This rearrangement joins TRBV28 to TRBJ2-7, with D possibly matching TRBD2 (6 bases). Germline-derived CDR1 and CDR2 are MDHEN and SYDVKM. V lost 9 bases to trimming and J lost 2 bases, with 14 bases between them. The CDR3 is 13 amino acids. The CDR3: CASAGRLTYEQYF. CDR3 bases: TGTGCCAGTGCGGGACGGTTAACCTACGAGCAGTACTTC.

This clone has just a few counts. Here the CDR3 reads CASSEPEGGYEQYF. The CDR3 region has the DNA TGTGCCAGCAGTGAACCGGAGGGAGGCTACGAGCAGTACTTC. The chain employs TRBV6-1 and TRBJ2-7, with a tentative D call TRBD2 (6 bases). CDR1 is MNHNS and CDR2 is SASEGT in the germline V gene. There are 14 residues in the CDR3. V lost 2 bases to trimming and J lost 3 bases, with 11 bases between them.

The rearrangement uses TRBV2 and TRBJ1-4; D perhaps matches TRBD1 (6 bases). In germline, CDR1 is SNHLY, CDR2 FYNNEI. Deletions cut 2 bases from V and 12 bases from J, with 16 bases between. The CDR3 spans 14 residues. In nucleotides, the CDR3 is TGTGCCAGCAGTGAACGACGGCTCGAGGGGGAACTGTTTTTT. Its translation: CASSERRLEGELFF.

The chain employs TRBV30 and TRBJ2-7; TRBD1 is a possible D gene (5 bases). The CDR3 is made up of 16 amino acids. CDR1 and CDR2 from the germline V gene are GTSNPN and SVGIG (reference sequence). The germline V and J ends were trimmed by 2 bases and 9 bases, with 26 bases remaining between them. The CDR3 DNA reads as TGTGCCTGGAGTAGGCCCCCTGACAGTCCGGCGCTCGGGCAGTACTTC. This codes for CAWSRPPDSPALGQYF.

J is TRBJ2-7 and V is TRBV24-1; 11 nucleotides agree with TRBD2. The CDR3 extends over 13 amino acids. Germline lookup yields CDR1 KGHDR and CDR2 SFDVKD. With 5 bases clipped from V and 6 bases from J, the junction kept 2 bases outside the gene matches. CDR3 DNA sequence: TGTGCCACCAGTGCGCTAGCGGGAGGCGAGCAGTACTTC. This encodes CATSALAGGEQYF.

The chain has TRBV5-1 and TRBJ2-3; a weak D match, TRBD2 (5 bases). The CDR3 extends over 14 amino acids. Trimming took 4 bases from V and 0 from J, leaving 9 bases between them. The germline CDR1 and CDR2 sequences are SGHRS and YFSETQ. CDR3 sequence (DNA): TGCGCCAGCAGCCAACTAGTCAGCACAGATACGCAGTATTTT. Residues: CASSQLVSTDTQYF.

The J gene is TRBJ1-4, the V gene TRBV5-4; the D gene is possibly TRBD1 (6 bases). Germline V gives CDR1 SGHNT, CDR2 YYREEE (reference sequence). V lost 1 base and J lost 8, with 12 bases in between. This CDR3 contains 14 residues. DNA for the CDR3: TGTGCCAGCAGCTTGCAGGGGAATAGGGAAAAACTGTTTTTT. Translating it yields CASSLQGNREKLFF.

This sequence joins TRBV6-2 or TRBV6-3 and TRBJ1-5; D is possibly TRBD1 (5 bases). The V end lost 6 bases, the J end lost 4 bases, and 13 bases lay between the germline ends. Germline assignment: CDR1 MNHEY and CDR2 SVGEGT. This CDR3 spans 14 amino acids. The CDR3 is CASSDSSLNQPQHF. CDR3 in DNA: TGTGCCAGCAGCGACAGTTCACTAAATCAGCCCCAGCATTTT.

The V gene is TRBV9, the J gene TRBJ1-6; TRBD1 agrees at 10 bases. Trimming at V came to 5 bases and at J to 7 bases, leaving 6 bases not matched to a gene. The germline CDR1 and CDR2 sequences are SGDLS and YYNGEE. There are 15 residues in the CDR3. In DNA form, the CDR3 reads TGTGCCAGCAGAGTTGGGACAGGGGAGAATTCACCCCTCCACTTT. Encoded protein: CASRVGTGENSPLHF.

This chain links TRBV7-3 with TRBJ2-3; perhaps TRBD2 as D (5 bases). The germline V gene encodes CDR1 SGHTA and CDR2 FQGTGA. Trimming pared 1 base from V and 3 bases from J, leaving 11 bases between. The CDR3 runs to 15 residues. As DNA, the CDR3 is TGTGCCAGCAGCTTAATCCTAGCCCAAACAGATACGCAGTATTTT. This translates into CASSLILAQTDTQYF.

The V call is TRBV10-3, the J call TRBJ2-3, with D possibly being TRBD1 (5 bases). With 3 bases removed from V and 2 bases from J, the gap between germline ends came to 9 bases. Germline V gene data show CDR1 as ENHRY and CDR2 as SYGVKD. The CDR3 is made up of 14 amino acids. This CDR3 reads CAISDRTSTDTQYF. The DNA of the CDR3 is TGTGCCATCAGTGATCGGACATCCACAGATACGCAGTATTTT.

The chain carries TRBV30 and TRBJ2-2; no reliable D call. Per the germline V gene, CDR1 is GTSNPN and CDR2 is SVGIG (reference sequence). CDR3 length: 12 residues. V shed 5 bases and J shed 5 bases, with 9 bases lying between them. The CDR3 coding sequence is TGTGCCTGGGGCCTATTGACCGGGGAGCTGTTTTTT. This codes for CAWGLLTGELFF.

This chain joins TRBV29-1 and TRBJ1-5; D might be TRBD1 (5 bases). V was clipped by 5 bases and J by 0 bases, with 11 bases between them. This CDR3 region has 14 residues. The germline V gene has CDR1 SQVTM and CDR2 ANQGSEA. The DNA for the CDR3 is TGCAGCGTTTTAGACAGCAATAGCAATCAGCCCCAGCATTTT. This gives the protein CSVLDSNSNQPQHF.

This clone has just one count. V and J are TRBV3-1 (or the pseudogene TRBV3-2) and TRBJ1-3, with 7 bases fitting TRBD1. Germline lookup yields CDR1 LGHDT and CDR2 YNNKEL (reference sequence). The CDR3 runs 16 residues. Trimming took 4 bases from V and 3 from J; bases not matched to a gene: 9. CDR3 coding DNA: TGTGCCAGCAGCCCAGTCGACAGGGTCTTTGGAAACACCATATATTTT. Residues: CASSPVDRVFGNTIYF.